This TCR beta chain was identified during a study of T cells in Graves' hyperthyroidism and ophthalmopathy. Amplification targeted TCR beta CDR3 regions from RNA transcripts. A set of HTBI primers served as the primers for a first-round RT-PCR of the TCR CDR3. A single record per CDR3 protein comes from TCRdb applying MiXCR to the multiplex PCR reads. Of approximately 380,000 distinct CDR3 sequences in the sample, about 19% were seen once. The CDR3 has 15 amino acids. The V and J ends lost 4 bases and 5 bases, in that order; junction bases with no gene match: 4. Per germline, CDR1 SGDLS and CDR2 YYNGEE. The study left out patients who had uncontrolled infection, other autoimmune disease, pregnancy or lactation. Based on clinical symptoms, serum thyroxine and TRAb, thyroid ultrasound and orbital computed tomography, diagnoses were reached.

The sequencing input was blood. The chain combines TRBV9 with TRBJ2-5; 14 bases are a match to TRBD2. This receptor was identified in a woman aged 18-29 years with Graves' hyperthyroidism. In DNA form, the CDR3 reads TGTGCCAGCAGCAGACTAGCGGGGGGGACGGAGACCCAGTACTTC. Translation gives CASSRLAGGTETQYF.